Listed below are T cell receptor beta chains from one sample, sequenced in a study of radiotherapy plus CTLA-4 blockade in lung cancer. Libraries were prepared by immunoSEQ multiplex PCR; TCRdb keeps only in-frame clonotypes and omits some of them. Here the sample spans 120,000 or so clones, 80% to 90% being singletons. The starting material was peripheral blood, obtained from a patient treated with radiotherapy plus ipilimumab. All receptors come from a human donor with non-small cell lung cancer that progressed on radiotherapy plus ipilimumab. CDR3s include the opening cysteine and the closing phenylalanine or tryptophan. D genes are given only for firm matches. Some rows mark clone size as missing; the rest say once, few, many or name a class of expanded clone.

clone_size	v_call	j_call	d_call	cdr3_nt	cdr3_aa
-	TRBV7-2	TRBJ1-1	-	TGTGCCAGCAGCTTAACCACATTGAACACTGAAGCTTTCTTT	CASSLTTLNTEAFF
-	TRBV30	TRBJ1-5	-	TGTGCCTGGTCACAGGGAAATAATCAGCCCCAGCATTTT	CAWSQGNNQPQHF
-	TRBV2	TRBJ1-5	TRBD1	TGTGCCAGCAGCCCGGACAGGGTCGGCAATCAGCCCCAGCATTTT	CASSPDRVGNQPQHF
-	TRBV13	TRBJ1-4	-	TGTGCCAGCAGCTTAGGGACAGGCAATGAAAAACTGTTTTTT	CASSLGTGNEKLFF
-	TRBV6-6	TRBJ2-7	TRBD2	TGTGCCAGCAGTCAGGGACTAGCGGGAGTCCGGGAGCAGTACTTC	CASSQGLAGVREQYF
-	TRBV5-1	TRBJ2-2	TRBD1	TGCGCCAGCAGCACCCGGACAGGTGCCGGGGAGCTGTTTTTT	CASSTRTGAGELFF
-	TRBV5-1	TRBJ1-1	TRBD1	TGCGCCAGCAGCATCGACAGGGGGAGGACTGAAGCTTTCTTT	CASSIDRGRTEAFF
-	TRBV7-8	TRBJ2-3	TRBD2	TGTGCCAGCAGCTTAGTTGGTAGCGGGAGGTCCCCAGATACGCAGTATTTT	CASSLVGSGRSPDTQYF
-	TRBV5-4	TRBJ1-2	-	TGTGCCAGCAGCTTGGAATCGGCAGCGACAAGGGGTTATGGCTACACCTTC	CASSLESAATRGYGYTF
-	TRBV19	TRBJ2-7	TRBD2	TGTGCCAGTAGTATAGGACGGGAGGGCGTCTACGAGCAGTACTTC	CASSIGREGVYEQYF
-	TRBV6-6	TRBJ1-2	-	TGTGCCAGCCTGAAGGGACAACTAGTATATGGCTACACCTTC	CASLKGQLVYGYTF
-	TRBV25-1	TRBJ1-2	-	TGTGCCAGCAGTGAAAAGGGATTCGGCTATGGCTACACCTTC	CASSEKGFGYGYTF
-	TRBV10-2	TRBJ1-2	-	TGCGCCAGCAGTGAATGGGCTTTTGGGGGCTACACCTTC	CASSEWAFGGYTF
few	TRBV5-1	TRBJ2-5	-	TGCGCCAGCAGCCCTAGCGCAGTCCAAGAGACCCAGTACTTC	CASSPSAVQETQYF
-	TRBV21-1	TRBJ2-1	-	TGTGCCAGCAGCAAAAGTTTCGATGAGCAGTTCTTC	CASSKSFDEQFF
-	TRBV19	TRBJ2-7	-	TGTGCCAGCGCCGGGACCCCGAACTCCTACGAGCAGTACTTC	CASAGTPNSYEQYF
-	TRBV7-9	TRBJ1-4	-	TGTGCCAGCACCTTAAAAGAAAAACTGTTTTTT	CASTLKEKLFF